The source of this T cell receptor (beta chain) is a study of blood T cell repertoires in COVID-19. Study summary: T cells, B-cell-depleted T cells, or PBMCs supplied cDNA or gDNA.

In the original workflow: Reference gene primer amplification in the assay estimated nucleated cell counts. The protocol was immunoSEQ multiplex PCR, while the TCRdb copy is restricted to in-frame clones and leaves out a portion. V and J calls and clone size are given by that table; D and trimming were obtained from the DNA. The sample consists of around 380,000 clones, over 65% of them appearing once. The source material was peripheral blood. This clonotype was obtained from a human donor with acute or convalescent COVID-19. The donor label of this sample is uncertain.

The CDR3 is CASSQEVGQDIYGYTF. CDR3 nucleotides: TGTGCCAGCAGCCAAGAGGTAGGACAGGATATCTATGGCTACACCTTC. This rearrangement joins TRBV3-1 (or the pseudogene TRBV3-2) to TRBJ1-2; TRBD1 agrees at 7 bases. The CDR3 consists of 16 residues. CDR1 is LGHDT, CDR2 YNNKEL, per germline (reference sequence). The V segment lost 0 bases and the J segment 4 bases; nucleotides outside the gene matches: 8.